This TCR beta chain is from a study of T cell responses to AZD1222 COVID-19 vaccine. As to this clone: Antigen specificity is unknown.

Study results and caveats: At study baseline, merely roughly 6 AZD1222 recipients were seropositive. Spike-specific TCR breadth and depth grew following two AZD1222 doses. Repertoire sampling was restricted to post-peak T cell response timepoints.

Produced via immunoSEQ multiplex PCR; TCRdb's table is partial and in-frame only. The sample lists 160,000 or so clones; 75% to 90% were seen once. Germline loops: CDR1 SNHLY, CDR2 FYNNEI. CDR3 length: 14 residues. V lost 7 bases and J 0 bases, leaving 12 bases between the germline ends. The gene calls are TRBV2 and TRBJ1-2; D is uncertain. Sequencing used peripheral blood, obtained after recovery from COVID-19. This receptor was identified in an adult who had recovered from COVID-19. Written as DNA, the CDR3 is TGTGCCAGCATTTATCAGGCAGCTAACTATGGCTACACCTTC. It specifies CASIYQAANYGYTF.